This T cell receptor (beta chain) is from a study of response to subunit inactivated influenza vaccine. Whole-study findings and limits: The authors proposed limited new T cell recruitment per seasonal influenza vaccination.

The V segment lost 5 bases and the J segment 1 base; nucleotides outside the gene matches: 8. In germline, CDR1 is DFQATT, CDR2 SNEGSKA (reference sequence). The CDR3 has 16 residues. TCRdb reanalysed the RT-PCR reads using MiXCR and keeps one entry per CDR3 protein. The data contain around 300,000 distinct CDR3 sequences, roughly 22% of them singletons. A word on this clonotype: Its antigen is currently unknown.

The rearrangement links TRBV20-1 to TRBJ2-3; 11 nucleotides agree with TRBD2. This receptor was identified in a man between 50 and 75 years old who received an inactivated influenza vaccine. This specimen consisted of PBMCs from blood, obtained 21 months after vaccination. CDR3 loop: CSAVWASGRRTDTQYF. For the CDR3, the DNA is TGCAGTGCTGTATGGGCTAGCGGGAGGCGCACAGATACGCAGTATTTT.